The rows below give T cell receptor beta chains drawn from one sample of a study of CD8 T cells in Susac syndrome. TCRdb recomputed calls from the immunoSEQ multiplex PCR reads with MiXCR, one row per CDR3 protein. Of around 80,000 distinct CDR3 sequences in the sample, 80% to 95% are singletons; the top ten hold approximately 0.45%. The sequenced sample consisted of CD8+ T cells from PBMCs. The receptors come from a human donor with Susac syndrome. Both conserved end residues are part of each CDR3. The order of the fields is clone size, V gene, J gene, D gene, CDR3 protein, CDR3 DNA. The D gene is left open where the match is weak. Clone size is stated in some rows and not others, as once, few, many or a class when expanded.

.	TRBV21-1	TRBJ2-5	.	CASSRQRQITETQYF	TGTGCCAGCAGCAGACAACGACAGATTACAGAGACCCAGTACTTC
.	TRBV6-5	TRBJ1-4	TRBD1	CASRRQGDLEKLFF	TGTGCCAGCAGAAGACAGGGAGACCTGGAAAAACTGTTTTTT
.	TRBV20-1	TRBJ2-7	.	CSARRGNSYEQYF	TGCAGCGCTAGAAGGGGGAACTCCTACGAGCAGTACTTC
.	TRBV6-5	TRBJ2-1	.	CATLQGPGYEQFF	TGTGCCACCTTACAGGGCCCGGGGTATGAGCAGTTCTTC
.	TRBV6-1	TRBJ1-1	TRBD1	CASSKEDRRNTEAFF	TGTGCCAGCAGTAAAGAGGACAGGCGGAACACTGAAGCTTTCTTT
.	TRBV29-1	TRBJ2-2	.	CSVSGGEAGELFF	TGCAGCGTTTCCGGGGGTGAGGCCGGGGAGCTGTTTTTT
.	TRBV5-1	TRBJ2-1	TRBD2	CASSLQFRGRENEQFF	TGCGCCAGCAGCTTGCAATTCCGGGGGAGGGAGAATGAGCAGTTCTTC
.	TRBV19	TRBJ1-1	.	CASGLALATEAFF	TGTGCCAGTGGGTTGGCGTTAGCCACTGAAGCTTTCTTT
.	TRBV20-1	TRBJ2-1	TRBD2	CSATTSGRVYEQFF	TGCAGTGCTACAACTAGCGGGAGGGTATATGAGCAGTTCTTC
.	TRBV20-1	TRBJ2-1	.	CSARELRASWSEQFF	TGCAGTGCTAGAGAACTTAGGGCTAGCTGGTCTGAGCAGTTCTTC
.	TRBV20-1	TRBJ2-1	.	CSARHREWDEQFF	TGCAGTGCTAGGCATCGGGAGTGGGATGAGCAGTTCTTC
.	TRBV30	TRBJ2-3	.	CAWSEASTDTQYF	TGTGCCTGGAGTGAAGCAAGCACAGATACGCAGTATTTT
.	TRBV20-1	TRBJ2-5	TRBD2	CGTSGVYQETQYF	TGCGGGACTAGCGGGGTGTACCAAGAGACCCAGTACTTC
.	TRBV7-9	TRBJ1-1	.	CASSWENTEAFF	TGTGCCAGCAGCTGGGAGAACACTGAAGCTTTCTTT
few	TRBV5-6	TRBJ2-7	.	CASSLATSYEQYF	TGTGCCAGCAGCTTGGCTACCTCCTACGAGCAGTACTTC
.	TRBV7-9	TRBJ2-7	TRBD2	CASSLGPSGTYEQYF	TGTGCCAGCAGCTTAGGCCCTAGCGGTACCTACGAGCAGTACTTC
.	TRBV27	TRBJ1-4	.	CASRAGTSTNEKLFF	TGTGCCAGCAGGGCCGGGACCTCAACTAATGAAAAACTGTTTTTT
.	TRBV30	TRBJ1-2	.	CAWSVGQNGYTF	TGTGCCTGGAGTGTAGGACAGAATGGCTACACCTTC
.	TRBV5-1	TRBJ2-7	.	CASSLEGSLYEQYF	TGCGCCAGCAGCTTGGAGGGCAGCCTCTACGAGCAGTACTTC
.	TRBV30	TRBJ2-7	.	CAWSVAVAYEQYF	TGTGCCTGGAGTGTGGCAGTAGCCTACGAGCAGTACTTC
.	TRBV28	TRBJ1-6	.	CASSLGKRGSPLHF	TGTGCCAGCAGTTTAGGCAAAAGGGGTTCACCCCTCCACTTT
.	TRBV11-2	TRBJ2-2	TRBD2	CASSTGLAANTGELFF	TGTGCCAGCAGCACGGGACTAGCAGCGAACACCGGGGAGCTGTTTTTT
.	TRBV5-4	TRBJ2-3	.	CASSLQGSDTQYF	TGTGCCAGCAGCTTACAGGGTTCAGATACGCAGTATTTT
.	TRBV9	TRBJ2-3	TRBD2	CASSVDGRPTDTQYF	TGTGCCAGCAGCGTAGACGGGAGGCCCACAGATACGCAGTATTTT
.	TRBV20-1	TRBJ1-1	.	CSAPAPTEAFF	TGCAGTGCTCCCGCCCCAACCGAAGCTTTCTTT
.	TRBV20-1	TRBJ1-1	.	CSAKSSMNTEAFF	TGCAGTGCCAAATCATCAATGAACACTGAAGCTTTCTTT
.	TRBV29-1	TRBJ2-3	.	CSVGQVLTDTQYF	TGCAGCGTTGGACAGGTCCTCACAGATACGCAGTATTTT
.	TRBV2	TRBJ1-1	.	CASTPRRGNTEAFF	TGTGCCAGCACTCCTCGGAGGGGGAACACTGAAGCTTTCTTT
.	TRBV6-1	TRBJ2-3	.	CASSDPGGTRPSTDTQYF	TGTGCCAGCAGTGACCCTGGAGGGACGCGTCCTAGCACAGATACGCAGTATTTT
.	TRBV28	TRBJ1-1	TRBD1	CASSTWDTGGSENTEAFF	TGTGCCAGCAGCACATGGGATACAGGGGGCAGCGAGAACACTGAAGCTTTCTTT
.	TRBV18	TRBJ1-1	TRBD1	CASSPGGRNTEAFF	TGTGCCAGCTCCCCAGGGGGGAGGAACACTGAAGCTTTCTTT
.	TRBV6-4	TRBJ1-1	.	CASSLTGRTEAFF	TGTGCCAGCAGTTTAACAGGGAGGACTGAAGCTTTCTTT
once	TRBV20-1	TRBJ2-7	.	CSARTGRDQPRTLYEQYF	TGCAGTGCCAGAACCGGGCGCGACCAACCGCGGACTTTATACGAGCAGTACTTC
.	TRBV20-1	TRBJ1-6	.	CSARATDSPLHF	TGCAGTGCTAGAGCGACGGATTCACCCCTCCACTTT
.	TRBV30	TRBJ1-2	TRBD1	CASEGGRGHAADYGYTF	TGTGCCTCTGAAGGTGGCAGGGGGCATGCCGCGGACTATGGCTACACCTTC
.	TRBV6-5	TRBJ1-5	.	CASSSRENQPQHF	TGTGCCAGCAGTTCCAGGGAGAATCAGCCCCAGCATTTT
.	TRBV6-5	TRBJ2-1	TRBD2	CASSPSGNEQFF	TGTGCCAGCAGTCCTAGCGGGAATGAGCAGTTCTTC
.	TRBV6-2/TRBV6-3	TRBJ2-1	TRBD2	CARIAGKRNEQFF	TGTGCCAGAATAGCGGGAAAACGCAATGAGCAGTTCTTC
.	TRBV7-8	TRBJ2-5	.	CASSSADGLRETQYF	TGTGCCAGCAGCTCAGCGGACGGTCTCCGGGAGACCCAGTACTTC
.	TRBV5-6	TRBJ2-1	.	CASSLGGVYNEQFF	TGTGCCAGCAGCTTGGGCGGGGTCTACAATGAGCAGTTCTTC
.	TRBV5-1	TRBJ2-7	.	CASSLAVGIEQYF	TGCGCCAGCAGCTTGGCCGTGGGTATCGAGCAGTACTTC
.	TRBV15	TRBJ1-2	.	CATSRVHTARNNYGYTF	TGTGCCACCAGCAGAGTCCATACAGCCCGTAACAACTATGGCTACACCTTC
.	TRBV12-3/TRBV12-4	TRBJ1-3	.	CASSFNSGNTIYF	TGTGCCAGCAGTTTCAACTCTGGAAACACCATATATTTT
.	TRBV20-1	TRBJ2-7	TRBD1	CSARELQGAGYEQYF	TGCAGTGCTAGAGAACTCCAGGGGGCGGGGTACGAGCAGTACTTC
.	TRBV3-1	TRBJ2-2	TRBD2	CASSPSWKREILNGELFF	TGTGCCAGCAGCCCCTCTTGGAAGCGGGAGATTCTAAACGGGGAGCTGTTTTTT
.	TRBV12-3/TRBV12-4	TRBJ2-2	.	CASSFGTGSYTGELFF	TGTGCCAGCAGTTTTGGGACGGGGTCGTACACCGGGGAGCTGTTTTTT
.	TRBV20-1	TRBJ2-2	.	CSARRQETNTGELFF	TGCAGTGCTAGGCGACAGGAAACAAACACCGGGGAGCTGTTTTTT
.	TRBV7-9	TRBJ1-2	.	CASTPTLNYGYTF	TGTGCCAGCACCCCGACACTTAACTATGGCTACACCTTC
.	TRBV18	TRBJ2-6	.	CASSPGSGANVLTF	TGTGCCAGCTCACCCGGTAGTGGGGCCAACGTCCTGACTTTC
.	TRBV7-2	TRBJ2-2	.	CASSLTGELFF	TGTGCCAGCAGCTTAACCGGGGAGCTGTTTTTT
.	TRBV12-3/TRBV12-4	TRBJ1-1	TRBD1	CASSLTSGQGEGNTEAFF	TGTGCCAGCAGTCTCACATCTGGACAGGGGGAGGGAAACACTGAAGCTTTCTTT
.	TRBV28	TRBJ2-1	.	CASSPPRVNEQFF	TGTGCCAGCAGTCCCCCGCGTGTCAATGAGCAGTTCTTC
.	TRBV28	TRBJ1-1	.	CASSSQLNTEAFF	TGTGCCAGCAGTAGTCAGTTGAACACTGAAGCTTTCTTT
once	TRBV9	TRBJ2-5	TRBD2	CASSVGGTSGETQYF	TGTGCCAGCAGCGTAGGGGGGACTAGCGGAGAGACCCAGTACTTC
.	TRBV14	TRBJ2-3	TRBD2	CASSSSGRDTQYF	TGTGCCAGCAGCTCGAGCGGGAGAGATACGCAGTATTTT
.	TRBV28	TRBJ1-5	.	CASSLWRNQPQHF	TGTGCCAGCAGTTTATGGCGCAATCAGCCCCAGCATTTT
once	TRBV20-1	TRBJ1-5	.	CSAKRVYSSRKQPQHF	TGCAGTGCGAAGCGGGTGTACAGTTCTAGGAAACAGCCCCAGCATTTT
.	TRBV4-1	TRBJ2-1	TRBD2	CASSQVWREGNNEQFF	TGCGCCAGCAGCCAAGTTTGGCGGGAGGGAAACAATGAGCAGTTCTTC
.	TRBV5-6	TRBJ2-5	TRBD2	CASSLSSGRRQETQYF	TGTGCCAGCAGCCTCTCCAGCGGGAGGCGCCAAGAGACCCAGTACTTC